A selection of T cell receptor beta chains follows, all from one sample in a study of T cell repertoires in cytomegalovirus infection. TCRdb independently ran MiXCR on the reads; one entry per CDR3 protein. Of about 920,000 distinct CDR3 sequences detected, more than 25% appear once; the ten largest clones hold around 15%. These receptors are not linked to any known antigen. The sample was cultured CD8+ T cells from PBMCs, taken from culture after CMV antigen stimulation. Every receptor here comes from a human donor in good health (CMV status not recorded). Some clones in this sample may be carry-over from other donors' samples. CDR3s include the opening cysteine and the closing phenylalanine or tryptophan. Fields, in order: clone size, D gene, J gene, V gene, CDR3 DNA, CDR3 protein. A D gene is named only where the DNA matches it firmly. Clone sizes are given selectively: once, few, many, or a class where the clone is expanded.

>.|.|TRBJ2-1|TRBV11-2
TGTGCCATCGGGGGCAGGTATGAGCAGTTCTTC
CAIGGRYEQFF
>many|.|TRBJ2-1|TRBV24-1
TGTGCCACCAGTGATACTTACAATGAGCAGTTCTTC
CATSDTYNEQFF
>few|.|TRBJ2-2|TRBV12-3/TRBV12-4
TGTGCCAGCAGTCCGCTTCAGGACTCGTACGAGGGTAACACCGGGGAGCTGTTTTTT
CASSPLQDSYEGNTGELFF
>.|TRBD2|TRBJ2-2|TRBV5-1
TGCGCCAGCAGCTTAGTTCGACTAGCGGGGGACACCGGGGAGCTGTTTTTT
CASSLVRLAGDTGELFF
>.|.|TRBJ1-1|TRBV6-6
TGTGCCAGCAGTTACCCGGGGGGAGCTTTCTTT
CASSYPGGAFF
>many|TRBD1|TRBJ2-1|TRBV10-3
TGTGCCATCAGGACAGGGGTCCACAATGAGCAGTTCTTC
CAIRTGVHNEQFF
>.|.|TRBJ1-5|TRBV20-1
TGCAGTGCTAAGAGAAGCAATCAGCCCCAGCATTTT
CSAKRSNQPQHF
>once|TRBD2|TRBJ2-3|TRBV29-1
TGCAGCGTTGGACTAGCGGGTCCTGCAGATACGCAGTATTTT
CSVGLAGPADTQYF
>few|.|TRBJ1-1|TRBV27
TGTGCCAGCAGTTTAGACGTCGGCACTGAAGCTTTCTTT
CASSLDVGTEAFF
>.|.|TRBJ1-1|TRBV5-1
TGCGCCAGCAGCTTGGGCCAGGAAGCTTCGAACACTGAAGCTTTCTTT
CASSLGQEASNTEAFF
>many|.|TRBJ2-2|TRBV7-8
TGTGCCAGCAGCTGGGGACAGAACACCGGGGAGCTGTTTTTT
CASSWGQNTGELFF
>.|TRBD1|TRBJ1-5|TRBV4-3
TGCGCCAGCAGCCTCTCAACAGGGGGCTCGGATCAGCCCCAGCATTTT
CASSLSTGGSDQPQHF
>.|TRBD1|TRBJ1-1|TRBV19
TGTGCCAGTAGGACAGGGGCTCGGGTGAACACTGAAGCTTTCTTT
CASRTGARVNTEAFF
>many|.|TRBJ2-7|TRBV12-3/TRBV12-4
TGTGCCAGCAGCGACCCAAGCGGGGACAACTCCTACGAGCAGTACTTC
CASSDPSGDNSYEQYF